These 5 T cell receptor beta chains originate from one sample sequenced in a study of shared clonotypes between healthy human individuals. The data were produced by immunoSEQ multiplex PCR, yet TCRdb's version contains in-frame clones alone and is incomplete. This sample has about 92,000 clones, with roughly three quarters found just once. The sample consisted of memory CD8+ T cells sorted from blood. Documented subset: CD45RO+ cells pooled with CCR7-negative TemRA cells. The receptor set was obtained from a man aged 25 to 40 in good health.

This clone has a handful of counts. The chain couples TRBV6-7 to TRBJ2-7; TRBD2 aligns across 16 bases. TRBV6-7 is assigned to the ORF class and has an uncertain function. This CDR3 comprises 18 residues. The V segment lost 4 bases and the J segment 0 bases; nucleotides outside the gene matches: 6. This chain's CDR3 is CASSFPGLAGGSSYEQYF. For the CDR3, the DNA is TGTGCCAGCAGTTTTCCGGGACTAGCGGGGGGGAGCTCCTACGAGCAGTACTTC.

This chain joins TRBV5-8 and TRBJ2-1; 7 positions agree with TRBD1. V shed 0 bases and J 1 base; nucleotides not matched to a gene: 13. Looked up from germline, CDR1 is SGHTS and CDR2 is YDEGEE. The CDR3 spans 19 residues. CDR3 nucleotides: TGTGCCAGCAGCTTGGGTATCTCGACAGGGATACTGTCCTACAATGAGCAGTTCTTC. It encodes CASSLGISTGILSYNEQFF.

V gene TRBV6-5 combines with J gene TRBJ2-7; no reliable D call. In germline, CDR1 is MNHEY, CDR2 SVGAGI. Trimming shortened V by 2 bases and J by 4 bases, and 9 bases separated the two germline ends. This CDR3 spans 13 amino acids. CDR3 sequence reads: CASSYGSGYEQYF. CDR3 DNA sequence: TGTGCCAGCAGTTACGGGTCCGGTTACGAGCAGTACTTC.

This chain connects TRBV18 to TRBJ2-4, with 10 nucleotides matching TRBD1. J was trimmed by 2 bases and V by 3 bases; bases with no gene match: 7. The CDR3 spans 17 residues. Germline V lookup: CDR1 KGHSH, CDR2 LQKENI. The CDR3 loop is CASSPMTGGASKNIQYF. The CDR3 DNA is TGTGCCAGCTCACCGATGACAGGGGGCGCGTCCAAAAACATTCAGTACTTC.

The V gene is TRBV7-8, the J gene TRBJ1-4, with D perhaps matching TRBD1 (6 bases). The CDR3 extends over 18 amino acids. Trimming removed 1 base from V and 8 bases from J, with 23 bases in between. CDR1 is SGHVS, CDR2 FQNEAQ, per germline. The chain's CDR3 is CASSLVRATGTYQEKLFF. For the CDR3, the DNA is TGTGCCAGCAGCTTAGTAAGAGCCACAGGGACTTATCAAGAAAAACTGTTTTTT.